This T cell receptor (beta chain) was obtained from a study of T cell repertoires in cytomegalovirus infection. Study summary: Shared public TCR beta signatures pointed to both CMV infection and a matching HLA type.

There are a few counts of this clonotype. Its specificity is not known. Per the germline V gene, CDR1 is MNHEY and CDR2 is SVGEGT. The ends were cut back, 7 bases at V and 0 bases at J, with 15 bases in the middle. This CDR3 contains 15 residues. TCRdb processed the reads anew with MiXCR; each CDR3 protein has one entry. Among 150,000 to 200,000 distinct CDR3 sequences listed, approximately 9.6% were seen once. Study results and limitations: Of the TCR beta families, the public ones yielded a cumulative frequency that identified carriers of CMV plus the relevant HLA.

The rearrangement uses TRBV6-2 or TRBV6-3 and TRBJ1-1; TRBD1 is a possible D gene (6 bases). This TCR derives from a human donor in good health (CMV status not recorded). Some clones in this sample may be carry-over from other donors' samples. The sample taken for sequencing was PBMCs. This CDR3 reads CASMARGALNTEAFF. In DNA form, the CDR3 reads TGTGCCAGCATGGCGCGGGGGGCCCTGAACACTGAAGCTTTCTTT.